These 14 T cell receptor beta chains share one sample of origin, sequenced in a study of cytomegalovirus exposure and HLA in healthy donors. Vbeta (60) and Jbeta (13) primers were used in the PCR. Sequenced by immunoSEQ multiplex PCR; TCRdb stores in-frame clones only, minus some. The sample consists of 90,000 to 150,000 clones, 75% to 90% of them appearing once. Specimen: PBMCs. The source is a man aged 40-49 years in good health and CMV-seronegative.

This chain uses TRBV18 with TRBJ1-6; TRBD1 matches 9 bases. The CDR3 extends over 18 amino acids. Germline trimming cut 1 base from V and 7 bases from J; bases unmatched to any gene: 11. CDR1 and CDR2 from the germline V gene are KGHSH and LQKENI. The CDR3 region has the DNA TGTGCCAGCTCACCACTTCCGAGGGACAGGGCCCGAAATTCACCCCTCCACTTT. Protein product: CASSPLPRDRARNSPLHF.

This clone showed up just a few times. The genes are TRBV2 and TRBJ1-2; TRBD1 might be the D (5 bases). Germline assignment: CDR1 SNHLY and CDR2 FYNNEI. The CDR3 contains 13 residues. V shed 4 bases and J shed 0 bases, with 6 bases lying between them. The CDR3 here is CASSGQTNYGYTF. As DNA, the CDR3 is TGTGCCAGCAGTGGACAGACTAACTATGGCTACACCTTC.

The chain joins TRBV7-9 to TRBJ2-6; 9 positions match TRBD1. V was pared by 2 bases and J by 0 bases, with 5 bases of the junction left unmatched. The CDR3 runs to 18 residues. Per the germline V gene, CDR1 is SEHNR and CDR2 is FQNEAQ (reference sequence). CDR3 protein: CASSLLGQGSSGANVLTF. The CDR3 DNA follows: TGTGCCAGCAGCTTACTAGGACAGGGGAGCTCTGGGGCCAACGTCCTGACTTTC.

This clone has more than one count but fewer than ten. This chain joins TRBV9 and TRBJ2-7; TRBD1 agrees at 9 bases. The trim removed 0 bases at V and 3 bases at J, leaving 19 bases unmatched. In germline, CDR1 is SGDLS, CDR2 YYNGEE. CDR3 length: 20 amino acids. CDR3 nucleotides: TGTGCCAGCAGCGTAGGTCCGACAGGGGGGCCACTACCTTACATCTACGAGCAGTACTTC. It yields the protein CASSVGPTGGPLPYIYEQYF.

The chain is built from TRBV30 and TRBJ1-2, with D uncertain. Germline V gene lookup returns CDR1 GTSNPN and CDR2 SVGIG (reference sequence). The CDR3 has 13 residues. With 0 bases removed from V and 8 bases from J, the gap between germline ends came to 13 bases. CDR3 coding DNA: TGTGCCTGGAGTGTGAGTCGGTTAGAAGGCTACACCTTC. Translated: CAWSVSRLEGYTF.

The chain uses TRBV6-1 and TRBJ1-1; D remains ambiguous. The CDR3 extends over 15 amino acids. Germline-derived CDR1 and CDR2 are MNHNS and SASEGT. V lost 6 bases and J lost 1, with 15 bases in between. CDR3 protein: CASRSREVSNTEAFF. DNA for the CDR3: TGTGCCAGCAGGTCTAGGGAGGTTTCGAACACTGAAGCTTTCTTT.

The rearrangement links TRBV18 to TRBJ2-5; 10 bases are a match to TRBD2. V lost 4 bases and J lost 5; bases outside the gene matches: 1. Per the germline V gene, CDR1 is KGHSH and CDR2 is LQKENI. The CDR3 is 13 residues long. The CDR3 sequence is CASSRTSGETQYF. DNA of the CDR3: TGTGCCAGCTCACGGACTAGCGGCGAGACCCAGTACTTC. The entire variable domain, with the rest obtained from reference TRBV18 and TRBJ2-5, is as follows: NAGVMQNPRHLVRRRGQEARLRCSPMKGHSHVYWYRQLPEEGLKFMVYLQKENIIDESGMPKERFSAEFPKEGPSILRIQQVVRGDSAAYFCASSRTSGETQYFGPGTRLLVL.

The chain couples TRBV5-5 to TRBJ1-1; possibly TRBD1 for D (5 bases). CDR1 is SGHKS, CDR2 YYEKEE, per germline (reference sequence). Between the trimmed V and J ends, which lost 3 bases and 6 bases, there was a span of 15 bases. This CDR3 is 14 amino acids long. This CDR3 reads CASSSSGWRSEAFF. In DNA form, the CDR3 reads TGTGCCAGCAGCTCCTCAGGGTGGCGGTCTGAAGCTTTCTTT.

The chain combines TRBV30 with TRBJ1-1; possible D gene TRBD1, 6 bases. CDR3 length: 13 residues. From germline, CDR1 is GTSNPN and CDR2 SVGIG (reference sequence). Trimming took off 5 bases at V and 1 base at J, with 11 bases between the two ends. The CDR3 reads CAWDRTENTEAFF. The CDR3 DNA reads TGTGCCTGGGATCGGACAGAGAACACTGAAGCTTTCTTT.

This clone has more than one count but fewer than ten. The rearrangement links TRBV7-6 to TRBJ2-1; 11 bases align to TRBD1. Germline CDR1 is SGHVS and CDR2 is FNYEAQ. V trimming: 1 base; J trimming: 6 bases; junction bases outside the gene matches: 5. This CDR3 region has 16 residues. The DNA for the CDR3 is TGTGCCAGCAGCTTAGGCCGGGACAGGGGGATCAATGAGCAGTTCTTC. Its translation: CASSLGRDRGINEQFF. The whole variable domain, remainder taken from reference TRBV7-6 and TRBJ2-1, is GAGVSQSPRYKVTKRGQDVALRCDPISGHVSLYWYRQALGQGPEFLTYFNYEAQQDKSGLPNDRFSAERPEGSISTLTIQRTEQRDSAMYRCASSLGRDRGINEQFFGPGTRLTVL.

This rearrangement joins TRBV27 to TRBJ1-2; possibly TRBD1 for D (5 bases). CDR1 MNHEY and CDR2 SMNVEV come from the germline V gene (reference sequence). The CDR3 is made up of 13 amino acids. V lost 6 bases, J lost 6 bases, and 14 bases lay in between. The CDR3 loop reads CASSHRSRDGYTF. CDR3 nucleotides: TGTGCCAGCAGCCACAGGAGTAGGGATGGCTACACCTTC.

V is TRBV6-5 and J is TRBJ1-5; TRBD1 agrees at 9 bases. The CDR3 extends over 15 amino acids. The trim removed 5 bases at V and 9 bases at J, leaving 11 bases unmatched. Germline CDR1 reads MNHEY; CDR2 reads SVGAGI. In nucleotides, the CDR3 is TGTGCCAGCAGTCGGACCCCGGGACAGGGTCGGCCCCAGCATTTT. Its translation: CASSRTPGQGRPQHF.

The chain combines TRBV2 with TRBJ1-2; D is unresolved. Trimming removed 4 bases from V and 5 bases from J, with 8 bases in between. This CDR3 has 12 amino acids. CDR1 is SNHLY, CDR2 FYNNEI, per germline. The CDR3 protein is CASSGLIYGYTF. In DNA, the CDR3 is TGTGCCAGCAGTGGACTCATATATGGCTACACCTTC.

The chain combines TRBV30 with TRBJ1-4; no reliable D call. The CDR3 is made up of 13 amino acids. Germline CDR1 and CDR2: GTSNPN and SVGIG (reference sequence). Trimming took off 4 bases at V and 6 bases at J, with 12 bases between the two ends. The CDR3 DNA is TGTGCCTGGAACAGCCCGGTAGATGAAAAACTGTTTTTT. It is translated as CAWNSPVDEKLFF.